Shown below are 23 T cell receptor beta chains from a single sample sequenced in a study of vaccination and CD4 T cells after COVID-19. The antigens for these receptors are not known. Researchers used the Oncomine TCR Beta short-read assay to sequence DNA from cultured CD4+ T cells. TCRdb itself ran the PCR reads through MiXCR, one entry per CDR3 protein. The repertoire holds over 15,000 distinct CDR3 sequences, with nearly 50% as singletons. Treatment defined: roughly 10-day PBMC culture with coronavirus spike peptide pools or control peptides (ViraFEST assay). The specimen comprised CD4+ T cells from blood, cultured in vitro, sampled before SARS-CoV-2 vaccination. All receptors derive from a human donor who had recovered from COVID-19.

This chain links TRBV5-4 with TRBJ2-1; D gene uncertain. This CDR3 region has 14 residues. The germline V and J ends were trimmed by 0 bases and 7 bases, with 11 bases remaining between them. Per germline, CDR1 SGHNT and CDR2 YYREEE (reference sequence). The CDR3 region is CASSLEQTWNEQFF. The CDR3 DNA follows: TGTGCCAGCAGCTTGGAACAGACCTGGAATGAGCAGTTCTTC.

V gene TRBV7-2 combines with J gene TRBJ1-3, with D uncertain. The CDR3 is 13 amino acids. V lost 6 bases, J lost 4 bases, and 10 bases lay in between. Per germline, CDR1 SGHTA and CDR2 FQGNSA. The CDR3 is CASSLMGGNTIYF. The CDR3 DNA follows: TGTGCCAGCAGTCTTATGGGGGGAAACACCATATATTTT.

Concerning this clonotype: The junction and the germline gene differ at one end; a read error may be behind it. This rearrangement joins TRBV2 to TRBJ1-6; D might be TRBD1 (5 bases). The CDR3 has 14 amino acids. CDR1 and CDR2 (germline): SNHLY, FYNNEI. Here the CDR3 DNA reads TGTACCAGCAGTTCCCAGGGTCTAGAATCACCCCTCCACTTT. It yields the protein CTSSSQGLESPLHF.

This rearrangement joins TRBV7-6 to TRBJ1-1; possibly TRBD1 for D (5 bases). Trimming cost V 5 bases and J 0 bases, with 10 bases left between them. The CDR3 is made up of 14 amino acids. The germline V gene has CDR1 SGHVS and CDR2 FNYEAQ. CDR3 residues: CASSPMGLNTEAFF. Here the CDR3 DNA reads TGTGCCAGCAGCCCAATGGGGCTGAACACTGAAGCTTTCTTT.

V gene TRBV7-6 combines with J gene TRBJ2-3, with 10 bases identical to TRBD2. The CDR3 is 18 residues long. Germline CDR1 reads SGHVS; CDR2 reads FNYEAQ. V lost 3 bases and J lost 1; bases outside the gene matches: 10. CDR3 amino acids: CASSFAFSGRSRTDTQYF. The CDR3 nucleotides read TGTGCCAGCAGCTTCGCTTTTAGCGGGAGGTCCCGCACAGATACGCAGTATTTT.

This sequence joins TRBV7-2 and TRBJ2-7; 7 positions match TRBD1. The germline gives CDR1 SGHTA, CDR2 FQGNSA. J lost 0 bases, V lost 4 bases, and 6 bases had no gene match. This CDR3 region has 15 residues. In DNA form, the CDR3 reads TGTGCCAGCAGCTCCGCCGCAGGGGGCTCCTACGAGCAGTACTTC. Amino acid sequence: CASSSAAGGSYEQYF.

This clonotype was seen more than once but under ten times. V and J are TRBV20-1 and TRBJ2-7, with 12 bases aligning to TRBD2. J was trimmed by 3 bases and V by 4 bases; bases with no gene match: 7. This CDR3 contains 15 residues. Per the germline V gene, CDR1 is DFQATT and CDR2 is SNEGSKA (reference sequence). CDR3 loop: CSAKRRLAGVYEQYF. Written as DNA, the CDR3 is TGCAGTGCTAAGAGACGACTAGCGGGAGTCTACGAGCAGTACTTC.

There are a few counts of this clonotype. The chain combines TRBV15 with TRBJ2-1, with D hard to call. V was shortened by 1 base and J by 4 bases, with 2 bases between the two germline ends. The CDR3 contains 12 residues. CDR1 is LNHNV, CDR2 YYDKDF, per germline (reference sequence). The CDR3 DNA sequence: TGTGCCACCAGCAGAGTGTACAATGAGCAGTTCTTC. Amino acids: CATSRVYNEQFF.

A few counts support this clonotype. The DNA of the CDR3 is TGTGCCAGCAAAGCGGGGGGGGAGACCCAGTACTTC. This translates into CASKAGGETQYF. The chain is built from TRBV2 and TRBJ2-5; 10 bases align to TRBD2. J gave up 5 bases and V 7 bases, and 1 base lay outside the gene matches. Germline CDR1 and CDR2: SNHLY and FYNNEI. The CDR3 covers 12 residues.

The chain joins TRBV20-1 to TRBJ1-2; 7 bases match TRBD1. The CDR3 has 17 amino acids. J lost 0 bases, V lost 1 base, and 11 bases had no gene match. Germline V CDR1 and CDR2: DFQATT, SNEGSKA (reference sequence). CDR3 amino acids: CSARAGTERTSNYGYTF. Written as DNA, the CDR3 is TGCAGTGCTAGAGCCGGGACAGAGAGGACCTCTAACTATGGCTACACCTTC.

This chain links TRBV6-1 with TRBJ2-5; 10 nucleotides agree with TRBD1. Trimming removed 1 base from V and 5 bases from J; junction bases left unmatched: 7. The CDR3 runs to 16 residues. Germline V gene sequence: CDR1 MNHNS, CDR2 SASEGT. CDR3 protein: CASSEGWTGGRETQYF. Here the CDR3 DNA reads TGTGCCAGCAGTGAAGGTTGGACAGGGGGTAGGGAGACCCAGTACTTC.

This clonotype has more than one count but fewer than ten. The V call is TRBV6-4, the J call TRBJ2-3, with D perhaps TRBD1 or TRBD2 (5 bases each). The CDR3 runs to 15 residues. Germline lookup yields CDR1 MRHNA and CDR2 SNTAGT. The germline V and J ends were trimmed by 5 bases and 4 bases, with 16 bases remaining between them. The CDR3 bases are TGTGCCAGCAGTACGACAGAAGGGAGCGCAGATACGCAGTATTTT. This codes for CASSTTEGSADTQYF.

The chain employs TRBV27 and TRBJ2-2; 8 positions match TRBD2. CDR3 length: 16 residues. Germline V lookup: CDR1 MNHEY, CDR2 SMNVEV (reference sequence). V lost 5 bases, J lost 4 bases, and 9 bases stayed unmatched. CDR3 nucleotide sequence: TGTGCCAGCAGTAAATATAGCGGGGCTGGCACCGGGGAGCTGTTTTTT. Translating it yields CASSKYSGAGTGELFF.

The genes are TRBV6-1 and TRBJ1-1; the D gene is possibly TRBD1 (5 bases). CDR3 size: 12 residues. Germline CDR1 and CDR2: MNHNS and SASEGT. Trimming took 6 bases from V and 11 from J, leaving 16 bases between them. DNA for the CDR3: TGTGCCAGCAGCCCCGGGGCCCCCGGGGCTTTCTTT. Translated: CASSPGAPGAFF.

The chain employs TRBV20-1 and TRBJ1-5; D is possibly TRBD1 (6 bases). V lost 3 bases to trimming and J lost 2 bases, with 23 bases between them. The length of the CDR3 is 18 residues. Germline lookup yields CDR1 DFQATT and CDR2 SNEGSKA (reference sequence). CDR3 sequence: CSASDGFSGARGNQPQHF. The DNA for the CDR3 is TGCAGTGCTAGTGATGGATTTTCAGGGGCGAGGGGCAATCAGCCCCAGCATTTT.

V is TRBV29-1 and J is TRBJ1-4; D call uncertain. Germline values: CDR1 SQVTM, CDR2 ANQGSEA. V lost 4 bases and J 4 bases, leaving 10 bases between the germline ends. This CDR3 spans 13 amino acids. The chain's CDR3 is CSVGAAINEKLFF. The CDR3 nucleotides are TGCAGCGTTGGCGCCGCGATTAATGAAAAACTGTTTTTT.

The V and J genes are TRBV7-3 and TRBJ2-1, with TRBD2 matching 10 bases. Germline assignment: CDR1 SGHTA and CDR2 FQGTGA. V was pared by 5 bases and J by 9 bases, with 7 bases of the junction left unmatched. The CDR3 runs 14 residues. The chain's CDR3 is CASSPSGRASEQFF. CDR3 bases: TGTGCCAGCAGCCCGAGCGGGAGGGCCAGTGAGCAGTTCTTC.

V and J are TRBV5-1 and TRBJ2-7; D is unclear. From germline, CDR1 is SGHRS and CDR2 YFSETQ. V was cut by 0 bases and J by 3 bases, with 10 bases left in between. The CDR3 spans 14 residues. Written as DNA, the CDR3 is TGCGCCAGCAGCTTGGAGGGCCCGGGCTACGAGCAGTACTTC. The encoded protein is CASSLEGPGYEQYF. The whole variable domain, filled in from reference TRBV5-1 and TRBJ2-7, reads KAGVTQTPRYLIKTRGQQVTLSCSPISGHRSVSWYQQTPGQGLQFLFEYFSETQRNKGNFPGRFSGRQFSNSRSEMNVSTLELGDSALYLCASSLEGPGYEQYFGPGTRLTVT.

CDR3 sequence: CSARRTVNSPLHF. In nucleotides, the CDR3 is TGCAGTGCTAGAAGGACGGTAAATTCACCCCTCCACTTT. This rearrangement joins TRBV20-1 to TRBJ1-6; D remains unclear. The CDR3 spans 13 residues. Germline V lookup: CDR1 DFQATT, CDR2 SNEGSKA (reference sequence). V was shortened by 2 bases and J by 7 bases, with 9 bases between the two germline ends.

V gene TRBV6-5 combines with J gene TRBJ1-3; D gene unclear. Germline V gene sequence: CDR1 MNHEY, CDR2 SVGAGI. The V and J ends lost 3 bases and 0 bases respectively, with 9 bases between them. The CDR3 sequence is 15 residues long. Here the CDR3 reads CASSYGGSSGNTIYF. The CDR3 DNA reads TGTGCCAGCAGTTATGGTGGCAGCTCTGGAAACACCATATATTTT.

For the CDR3, the DNA is TGTGCCACCAGTAGGACAGTGAACACTGAAGCTTTCTTT. Translation: CATSRTVNTEAFF. V gene TRBV15 combines with J gene TRBJ1-1; D perhaps matches TRBD1 (6 bases). V lost 6 bases and J lost 0, with 8 bases in between. The germline V gene encodes CDR1 LNHNV and CDR2 YYDKDF (reference sequence). CDR3 length: 13 residues.

The rearrangement uses TRBV2 and TRBJ1-5; 10 bases agree with TRBD1. Looked up from germline, CDR1 is SNHLY and CDR2 is FYNNEI. The V segment lost 5 bases and the J segment 1 base; nucleotides outside the gene matches: 5. The CDR3 spans 16 residues. CDR3 in DNA: TGTGCCAGCAGTCGACAGGGGGCGCGAAGCAATCAGCCCCAGCATTTT. It translates to CASSRQGARSNQPQHF. Full variable domain (remainder filled in from reference TRBV2 and TRBJ1-5): EPEVTQTPSHQVTQMGQEVILRCVPISNHLYFYWYRQILGQKVEFLVSFYNNEISEKSEIFDDQFSVERPDGSNFTLKIRSTKLEDSAMYFCASSRQGARSNQPQHFGDGTRLSIL.

CDR3 DNA: TGTGCCAGTAGTGTGGGGCTGGGCACTGAAGCTTTCTTT. Translation: CASSVGLGTEAFF. The chain carries TRBV19 and TRBJ1-1; perhaps TRBD1 as D (5 bases). CDR3 length: 13 residues. The V end was cut by 5 bases, the J end by 4 bases, with 11 bases between. Per germline, CDR1 LNHDA and CDR2 SQIVND (reference sequence).